This record covers a single T cell receptor beta chain. In its sample, this clonotype was seen many times. What this receptor recognizes is not known. Base-call qualities are not available, and no considerably larger clone is one nucleotide away. Stable Graves' hyperthyroidism was defined as the absence of progression to ophthalmopathy over 18 months of follow-up. The hyperthyroidism patients were between 18 and 65 years old and newly diagnosed, with a disease duration of less than 2 months. The study excluded patients with uncontrolled infections, other autoimmune diseases, pregnancy or lactation. Diagnoses were based on clinical symptoms, serum thyroxine and TRAb, thyroid ultrasound and orbital computed tomography. PBMCs were isolated from more than 9 ml of fresh peripheral blood by Ficoll-Paque density gradient centrifugation. Trizol reagent was used to extract total RNA, and RNA quality was then checked on an Agilent 2100 Bioanalyzer.

This sample stems from a study of T cells in Graves' hyperthyroidism and ophthalmopathy (dated 2019 in TCRdb). Regarding the complete study: Peripheral blood was collected at initial diagnosis, before any treatment. In addition, the study compared T-cell repertoires in thyroid tissue and in blood from about 6 Graves' hyperthyroidism patients. Once sampling was done, hyperthyroidism patients were given methimazole at a starting dose of 30 mg daily, whereas ophthalmopathy patients were given high-dose intravenous methylprednisolone. An independent validation cohort of under 20 hyperthyroidism patients and 17 patients who later progressed to ophthalmopathy tested prospective prediction of ophthalmopathy. TCR Vbeta CDR3 sequencing of 140 or so peripheral blood samples (around 45 ophthalmopathy, 75 or so hyperthyroidism and approximately 17 progressor patients) is reported in the paper. For training and testing, the 100 patients in the discovery cohort were randomly divided in a 7:3 ratio. To identify distinguishing TCR V-J signatures, a discovery cohort of some 99 patients was used, comprising under 45 with Graves' ophthalmopathy and approximately 57 with stable Graves' hyperthyroidism. Overall study outcomes, separate from this receptor: No statistical method was used to set the sample size in advance, and investigators knew the group allocation. Blood samples also contained most of the expanded thyroid clonotypes (frequency above 0.001), which suggests that blood repertoires may reflect thyroid immune responses. A model built on a 13 V-J signature distinguished ophthalmopathy from stable hyperthyroidism, reaching 87.88% sensitivity and 81.08% specificity in cross-validation and 80%/75% in testing. In validation, the model predicted progression to ophthalmopathy a median of roughly 6.2 months before onset, with approximately 71% sensitivity and roughly 72% specificity.

The TCR beta CDR3 regions were amplified from RNA transcripts. For the first round of RT-PCR on the TCR CDR3, the HTBI primer set was used together with the Qiagen OneStep RT-PCR kit. The libraries were constructed in a second round of multiplex PCR and then size-selected and purified. Libraries were sequenced paired-end with 100 bp reads on an Illumina HiSeq2000. In the paper's pipeline: Raw data were processed with SOAPnuke, discarding reads with adapters, uncalled bases, mean Phred below 15, or no exact constant-primer or identifier match. COPE v1.2.5 was used to merge the high-quality paired reads, and each unique nucleotide sequence was defined as a clonotype. Clonotypes were aligned to IMGT TRBV, TRBD and TRBJ reference segments using MiTCR v1.1. Analysis was restricted to V-J combinations with a frequency above 0.0001, which covered just over 98% of repertoires. A TCS score was defined as the ratio of F50 (clonal expansion) to E x V (chaos), with BLOSUM62-based TCRdist applied between CDR3 peptides within each V-J. Welch's t-statistics and random forest reduced 500 to 650 V-J features to 13, which were used in a naive Bayes classifier (R e1071). TCRdb applied fastp at Q25 and MiXCR to the public reads, then kept only in-frame beta chains. Entries that share a CDR3 protein sequence are merged under the most common genes and DNA. These V and J calls derive from TCRdb rather than the authors' analysis. For this sample the table gives approximately 200,000 distinct CDR3 sequences, of which roughly 18% were detected only once. 35% to 50% of the sample is held by the ten biggest clonotypes.

The CDR3 runs 12 amino acids, cysteine and phenylalanine included. The CDR3 DNA has 36 bases and is translated from base 1. V loses 5 bases of germline sequence and J loses 9 bases, and the interval between the two ends is 11 bases. The CDR1 and CDR2 encoded by the germline V gene are SGHAT and FQNNGV. Sequenced material: blood. This clonotype originated in a middle-aged man with Graves' hyperthyroidism. Recombination joined TRBV11-2 with TRBJ2-1; no D gene call is confident. The DNA is as follows: TGTGCCAGCAGCCCCACTTTGGGTGAGCAGTTCTTC. Its translation reads: CASSPTLGEQFF.